This T cell receptor beta chain stems from a study of cytomegalovirus exposure and HLA in healthy donors. The repertoire was sequenced with immunoSEQ multiplex PCR; TCRdb's copy has only in-frame clones and lacks some. The repertoire holds about 66,000 clones, with around 97% as singletons. This clone came up once. The sequenced material came from PBMCs. The receptor's source is a young woman in good health and CMV-seropositive.

CDR3: CASSGGLAGGSYEQYF. The CDR3 region has the DNA TGCGCCAGCAGCGGGGGACTAGCGGGAGGGTCCTACGAGCAGTACTTC. This chain joins TRBV5-1 and TRBJ2-7; TRBD2 aligns across 16 bases. Germline CDR1 reads SGHRS; CDR2 reads YFSETQ. The CDR3 spans 16 residues. With V trimmed by 4 bases and J by 1 base, 2 bases remained unmatched.